This TCR beta chain originates from a study of CXCR3-negative and CXCR3-positive naive CD8 T cells. The study made its TRB cDNA libraries by 5' RACE, adding UMI labels. TCRdb derives one entry per CDR3 protein from the 5' RACE reads, leaving out DNA. The sample has about 90,000 distinct CDR3 sequences. Study-level results: The study found more hydrophobic TRB CDR3s in CXCR3-positive naive cells than in CXCR3-negative naive cells.

Germline V gene sequence: CDR1 MDHEN, CDR2 SYDVKM. The CDR3 is 12 amino acids. With respect to this clonotype: What it recognizes is unknown.

Material for sequencing was naive CXCR3+ CD8+ T cells from blood. Subset reported: CD45RO-CCR7+CD27+CD95- naive CD8+ T cells expressing CXCR3 (TNR3+). The source of this sequence is a human donor in good health. Some clones in this sample may be carry-over from other donors' samples. V is TRBV28 and J is TRBJ1-1; TCRdb's D call of TRBD1 is untestable without DNA. The CDR3 protein is CASRQGNTEAFF. Supplemented by reference TRBV28 and TRBJ1-1, the full variable domain reads DVKVTQSSRYLVKRTGEKVFLECVQDMDHENMFWYRQDPGLGLRLIYFSYDVKMKEKGDIPEGYSVSREKKERFSLILESASTNQTSMYLCASRQGNTEAFFGQGTRLTVV.